Described below is a single TCR beta chain sequence and its context. Its antigen is not identified. Germline-derived CDR1 and CDR2 are LGHDT and YNNKEL (reference sequence). The CDR3 consists of 14 residues. V lost 1 base to trimming and J lost 3 bases, with 7 bases between them. The record originates from a study of persistence of HIV-infected CD4 T cells. As for the study in general: Blood samples, up to about 200 mL, came from multiple time points, except a couple of leukapheresis donors sampled once.

An overlapping HIV-1 Gag peptide pool stimulated these cells at 0.95 to 1 ug/peptide/mL. Sorting selected CD4+ T cells upregulating both CD40 ligand and CD69. For at least 4 years, plasma HIV-1 RNA was undetectable (<50 copies/mL). This was the immunoSEQ version 4 assay in survey mode. Method: immunoSEQ multiplex PCR; TCRdb's copy keeps in-frame clones and lacks some. The table records about 30,000 clones, approximately 66% of them present only once. The sample in question was CD4+ T cells sorted from PBMCs after roughly 19-hour stimulation, obtained from a patient who received antiretroviral therapy. The source of this sequence is an adult man with HIV who was CMV-seropositive. The chain carries TRBV3-1 (or the pseudogene TRBV3-2) and TRBJ1-5, with D possibly TRBD1 on 5 matching bases. The CDR3: CASSQAGDNQPQHF. CDR3 nucleotides: TGTGCCAGCAGCCAAGCGGGGGACAATCAGCCCCAGCATTTT.